The following is a T cell receptor (beta chain) sequence with its context. The target antigen is unknown. This entry belongs to a study of cytomegalovirus exposure and HLA in healthy donors. About the research overall: Some 200 million T cells yielded roughly 100 million unique TCR beta sequences, as an earlier analysis found. Study-wide results and caveats: A later analysis, which compared TCR beta chains of equal frequency, found the HLA-associated ones more clonally expanded.

CDR1 is MNHNS and CDR2 is SASEGT in the germline V gene. The CDR3 length is 12 residues. Trimming took 8 bases from V and 1 from J, leaving 9 bases between them. A multiplex PCR was run with 60 Vbeta primers and 13 Jbeta primers. The assay was immunoSEQ multiplex PCR, and TCRdb's table has in-frame clones only and misses some. The record lists approximately 110,000 clones, of which the ten most abundant hold 2% to 2.5%. This TCR was recovered from a man between 40 and 49 years old in good health and CMV-seronegative. The source material was PBMCs. The chain has TRBV6-1 and TRBJ2-7, with D tentatively TRBD2 (5 bases). The CDR3 sequence: CASSRGSYEQYF. The CDR3 bases are TGTGCCAGCTCCCGGGGATCCTACGAGCAGTACTTC.